This TCR beta chain stems from a study of response to subunit inactivated influenza vaccine. Study results and caveats: Authors suggested each seasonal influenza vaccination recruits few new T cells.

The CDR3 loop spans 13 amino acids. Trimming took 7 bases from V and 3 from J, leaving 12 bases between them. Germline V gene data show CDR1 as SQVTM and CDR2 as ANQGSEA. TCRdb processed the RT-PCR reads anew with MiXCR; each CDR3 protein has one entry. The sample carries roughly 630,000 distinct CDR3 sequences, around 13% recorded once. A few counts support this clonotype. Its antigen remains unknown. Specimen: PBMCs from blood, collected less than 15 days before vaccination. The receptor was isolated from a man over 45 who received an inactivated influenza vaccine. This rearrangement joins TRBV29-1 to TRBJ1-4, with D tentatively TRBD1 (6 bases). The CDR3 protein is CSAEGGPNEKLFF. CDR3 DNA: TGCAGCGCTGAGGGGGGCCCTAATGAAAAACTGTTTTTT.